The clone carrying this T cell receptor (beta chain) was found many times. The antigen is unknown. TCRdb itself ran the reads through MiXCR, one entry per CDR3 protein. The sample holds roughly 310,000 distinct CDR3 sequences, 15% to 20% seen once. This sample was taken from a study of T cell repertoires in cytomegalovirus infection. Looking at the study overall: Both a matching HLA type and CMV infection were indicated by public TCR beta signatures. Points from the study as a whole: Based on cumulative public TCR beta family frequency, carriers of CMV plus the relevant HLA were identified. The ex vivo response showed dominance by HLA-C-restricted CMV-specific TCR beta clonotypes.

Trimming took off 4 bases at V and 6 bases at J, with 12 bases between the two ends. The CDR3 length is 13 residues. Germline CDR1 SGHVS, CDR2 FQNEAQ. The sequence derives from a human donor in good health (CMV status not recorded). Some clones in this sample may be carry-over from other donors' samples. This sequence joins TRBV7-8 and TRBJ1-1, with D perhaps matching TRBD1 (5 bases). The specimen sequenced was PBMCs. The CDR3 sequence is CASSSFLGAEAFF. The DNA for the CDR3 is TGTGCCAGCAGCTCGTTCCTGGGGGCTGAAGCTTTCTTT. Full variable domain (rest looked up from reference TRBV7-8 and TRBJ1-1): GAGVSQSPRYKVAKRGQDVALRCDPISGHVSLFWYQQALGQGPEFLTYFQNEAQLDKSGLPSDRFFAERPEGSVSTLKIQRTQQEDSAVYLCASSSFLGAEAFFGQGTRLTVV.